This record looks at one T cell receptor beta chain sequence and its context. This clonotype was seen only a few times. The antigen it recognizes is unknown. No clone much larger than this one lies a single base away; base qualities are absent. The data stem from a study of blood T cells in healthy people across ages (dated by TCRdb to between 2014 and 2016). Study-level background: In model experiments, template switching captured roughly one uniquely barcoded TCR beta cDNA molecule for every two T cells. To track age-related changes in TCR beta repertoire diversity, the study relied on deep sequencing normalized with unique cDNA molecular identifiers. The donors were split into four age groups: young (average 16 years), middle-aged (roughly 39), aged (more than 60) and long-lived (approximately 89). To avoid experimental bias, donors of different ages were spread randomly across the sequencing lanes. Two additional independent replicas of 1 million unique cDNA reads from the same blood draw were analyzed for two donors (one aged 18 to 29 and one aged 80 or older). Broad study findings and their caveats: Observed TCR beta diversity per million T cells fell roughly linearly with age, and a significant reduction was already apparent by age around 40. Observed TCR beta diversity correlated strongly with the percentage of naive T cells measured by flow cytometry. Because the CMV infection status of the donors was unknown, age-related changes in expanded clonotypes may potentially have been confounded. Estimates of total diversity based on one million sequenced T cells were regarded as lower bounds and as underestimates. Compared with the aged group, the long-lived group had more naive CD4+ T cells, fewer expanded clones and increased TCR diversity, a pattern suggesting age selection. Conclusive comparison of naive and antigen-experienced compartments was prevented by the profiling of bulk unsorted PBMCs.

Systemically healthy Caucasian individuals from Russia, roughly 40 in total and aged roughly 6 to 100 years, were included as donors. About 10 milliliters of peripheral blood were drawn from each donor into EDTA-treated Vacutainer tubes. Ficoll-Paque density-gradient centrifugation was used to isolate PBMCs, with at least 6.5 million per sample. Total RNA, at least 5.5 micrograms per sample, was extracted from PBMCs with Trizol reagent. For every donor, an aliquot of PBMCs went through flow cytometry to measure the percentages of naive CD45RAhigh/CD27high T cells. The library came from 5' RACE. TCRdb shows the sequencer as Illumina HiSeq 2500. A second PCR of 7 to 11 cycles was performed with a sample-barcoded 5' primer and a J-beta primer mix. A unique molecular identifier was introduced onto each TCR beta cDNA molecule by a template-switch 5' adaptor carrying 12 random nucleotides. Each sample yielded at least 2.5 million CDR3-containing paired-end reads. First-strand cDNA was synthesized from all RNA with the Mint cDNA synthesis kit, primed by a TRBC-specific oligonucleotide. After uracil-DNA glycosylase treatment, a first 18-cycle PCR used universal primers M1SS and BC2_uni_R on all cDNA. Concerning the study's data processing: For normalization, 1 million high-quality reads were randomly selected from each sample, with every read carrying a distinct molecular identifier. Reads with shared molecular identifiers were discarded instead of being binned into consensus sequences. CDR3 identification, clonotype clustering and error correction used MiTCR with a Q25 quality threshold and the strictest error-elimination algorithm. A nonparametric unseen species model with Euler transformation was used to estimate a lower bound on total TCR beta diversity. The public reads were reprocessed in TCRdb via fastp at Q25 and MiXCR, keeping in-frame beta chains. Each record represents a unique CDR3 protein, reported with the most common genes and DNA among its rows. Clone size and V and J calls follow TCRdb, not the original study. A total of about a million distinct CDR3 sequences appear in this sample, roughly 52% of them only once. The top ten clones comprise about an eighth of the sample.

There are 14 amino acids in the CDR3, from cysteine to phenylalanine inclusive. The CDR3 DNA has 42 bases and is translated from base 1. Trimming removed 3 bases from V and 5 bases from J, leaving 12 bases between the germline ends. The germline V gene specifies SGDLS as CDR1 and YYNGEE as CDR2. The clonotype was recovered from a man aged 25 to 40 in good health. Material: blood. The V gene is TRBV9 and the J gene is TRBJ1-5; the D gene is perhaps TRBD1, from 5 matching bases. CDR3 loop: CASSGGGGDQPQHF. In nucleotide form, the sequence is TGTGCCAGCAGCGGTGGGGGAGGAGATCAGCCCCAGCATTTT.